A selection of T cell receptor beta chains follows, all from one sample in a study of post-analysis software for immune sequencing data. TCRdb itself ran the PCR reads through MiXCR, one entry per CDR3 protein. The sample carries some 240,000 distinct CDR3 sequences, about 40% recorded once. Source material: blood. The receptors were gathered from a girl between 5 and 17 years old with multiple sclerosis. Both conserved end residues are part of each CDR3. Fields, in order: J gene, clone size, D gene, V gene, CDR3 protein, CDR3 DNA. A D gene is named only where the DNA matches it firmly. A clone size is listed for some rows: how often the clone was seen (once, few, many), or a class if it is expanded.

J: TRBJ2-7; size: .; D: .; V: TRBV29-1; CDR3: CSVALGFSYEQYF; DNA: TGCAGCGTTGCCCTGGGATTCTCCTACGAGCAGTACTTC
J: TRBJ1-5; size: .; D: TRBD1; V: TRBV29-1; CDR3: CSVAGTGDQPQHF; DNA: TGCAGCGTTGCCGGGACAGGGGACCAGCCCCAGCATTTT
J: TRBJ2-2; size: few; D: .; V: TRBV4-1; CDR3: CASSQVKIYTGELFF; DNA: TGCGCCAGCAGCCAAGTAAAGATTTACACCGGGGAGCTGTTTTTT
J: TRBJ1-4; size: many; D: TRBD1; V: TRBV5-1; CDR3: CASTDRGNGEKLFF; DNA: TGCGCCAGCACCGACAGGGGGAATGGTGAAAAACTGTTTTTT
J: TRBJ2-3; size: .; D: .; V: TRBV10-3; CDR3: CATRGGPSPTDTQYF; DNA: TGTGCCACCAGGGGGGGACCTTCGCCCACAGATACGCAGTATTTT
J: TRBJ2-2; size: many; D: .; V: TRBV29-1; CDR3: CSAFNTNTGELFF; DNA: TGCAGCGCCTTTAACACGAACACCGGGGAGCTGTTTTTT
J: TRBJ2-4; size: many; D: .; V: TRBV4-2; CDR3: CASSQATGQGNIQYF; DNA: TGTGCCAGCAGCCAAGCAACAGGGCAGGGAAACATTCAGTACTTC
J: TRBJ2-1; size: few; D: .; V: TRBV7-2; CDR3: CVSSEASDYNEQFF; DNA: TGTGTCAGCAGCGAGGCGTCGGACTACAATGAGCAGTTCTTC
J: TRBJ2-1; size: many; D: .; V: TRBV7-2; CDR3: CASSLALVYEQFF; DNA: TGTGCCAGCAGCTTAGCGCTTGTCTATGAGCAGTTCTTC
J: TRBJ1-1; size: .; D: .; V: TRBV7-8; CDR3: CASSLASRGMNRPMNTEAFF; DNA: TGTGCCAGCAGCTTAGCAAGCAGGGGTATGAATAGACCAATGAACACTGAAGCTTTCTTT
J: TRBJ2-3; size: .; D: .; V: TRBV7-2; CDR3: CASNPQRGVADTQYF; DNA: TGTGCCAGCAACCCCCAGCGAGGGGTCGCAGATACGCAGTATTTT
J: TRBJ2-5; size: .; D: .; V: TRBV7-9; CDR3: CASSLSPGQETQYF; DNA: TGTGCCAGCAGCTTAAGTCCGGGCCAAGAGACCCAGTACTTC
J: TRBJ2-2; size: few; D: TRBD2; V: TRBV5-1; CDR3: CASSFSGRDTGELFF; DNA: TGCGCCAGCAGCTTTTCAGGGAGGGACACCGGGGAGCTGTTTTTT
J: TRBJ1-2; size: few; D: .; V: TRBV10-3; CDR3: CAISVKGRENGCTF; DNA: TGTGCCATCAGTGTAAAGGGGAGGGAAAATGGCTGCACCTTC
J: TRBJ2-5; size: .; D: .; V: TRBV5-1; CDR3: CASSTTRSSQETQYF; DNA: TGCGCCAGCAGCACCACTAGAAGTAGTCAAGAGACCCAGTACTTC
J: TRBJ2-4; size: few; D: .; V: TRBV18; CDR3: CASSPGGQAKNIQYF; DNA: TGTGCCAGCTCACCCGGGGGGCAAGCCAAAAACATTCAGTACTTC
J: TRBJ2-6; size: many; D: TRBD1; V: TRBV13; CDR3: CASSQRGTANMRANVLTF; DNA: TGTGCCAGCAGCCAGCGTGGGACAGCCAATATGAGGGCCAACGTCCTGACTTTC
J: TRBJ2-5; size: many; D: TRBD2; V: TRBV7-2; CDR3: CASSWGGETQYF; DNA: TGTGCCAGCAGCTGGGGAGGGGAGACCCAGTACTTC
J: TRBJ1-1; size: many; D: .; V: TRBV20-1; CDR3: CSANGGGTEAFF; DNA: TGCAGTGCTAACGGAGGAGGCACTGAAGCTTTCTTT
J: TRBJ2-1; size: many; D: TRBD2; V: TRBV28; CDR3: CASRAAIAGADEQFF; DNA: TGTGCCAGCAGGGCCGCCATAGCGGGAGCCGATGAGCAGTTCTTC
J: TRBJ2-3; size: many; D: TRBD2; V: TRBV5-1; CDR3: CASSLNFGSGGVTDTQYF; DNA: TGCGCCAGCAGCTTGAACTTCGGGAGCGGGGGGGTCACAGATACGCAGTATTTT
J: TRBJ1-1; size: .; D: .; V: TRBV27; CDR3: CASGSPGLNTEAFF; DNA: TGTGCCAGCGGTTCCCCGGGGTTGAACACTGAAGCTTTCTTT
J: TRBJ1-1; size: few; D: .; V: TRBV7-9; CDR3: CASSSIPGWERNTEAFF; DNA: TGTGCCAGCAGCTCGATCCCGGGATGGGAGAGGAACACTGAAGCTTTCTTT
J: TRBJ2-1; size: .; D: TRBD2; V: TRBV7-3; CDR3: CASSLTSGERSEQFF; DNA: TGTGCCAGCAGCTTAACTAGCGGGGAAAGGAGTGAGCAGTTCTTC